This record concerns one T cell receptor (beta chain) sequence. Its antigen specificity is not known. No base quality information exists; no much larger clone differs at one position. TCRbeta CDR3 regions were amplified from genomic DNA by means of the immunoSEQ Assay, a bias-controlled multiplex PCR. Concerning the study's data processing: The number of nucleated cells in each sample was estimated from the amplification of reference gene primers within the assay. To quantify the absolute abundance of each unique TCRbeta CDR3 rearrangement, sequence reads were collapsed and filtered. Productive Simpson clonality was computed per sample as the square root of Simpson's diversity index over productive rearrangements. This immuneACCESS table, as held by TCRdb, lists in-frame sequences with V and J called but not all clones. Of the missing ones, under half trace to an unresolved V gene in checked studies; the others have no known cause. V and J calls and clone size are given by that table; D and trimming were obtained from the DNA. The sample table lists around 300,000 clones, around 90% of them with a count of one. The ten most abundant clones make up more than 0.85% of the sample.

The entry originates in a study of blood T cell repertoires in COVID-19 (dated by TCRdb to the early 2020s). Notes on the research overall: Collaborator samples came from the United States, Italy and Spain and covered acute and convalescent phases of COVID-19. Samples were obtained from the ongoing ImmuneRACE study (first 160 participants) and from over a thousand subjects provided by 6 global collaborators. Where HLA class I and class II types were available, the types were taken from metadata supplied by the sample provider, not from assay-based typing. Deeply sampled blood TCRbeta repertoires from subjects exposed to, actively infected with, or recovered from COVID-19 were included in the dataset. A freely available public database, intended as a resource for researchers studying the immune response to SARS-CoV-2, is where the repertoires were released. The prospective study material was composed of cDNA or gDNA derived from T cells, B-cell-depleted T cells, or PBMCs. Sample metadata almost always included a de-identified subject ID, COVID-19 status, age in years and sex. The paper's findings and limits, for the study overall: The amount of clinical and demographic metadata varied by source and participant and was provided uncurated.

The CDR1 and CDR2 encoded by the germline V gene (reference sequence) are MNHEY and SMNVEV. The CDR3, cysteine through phenylalanine, is 15 amino acids long. Of all the DNA, just the CDR3 is kept, 45 bases in frame from base 1. Trimming leaves V shorter by 8 bases and J shorter by 3 bases, with the junction holding 12 bases beyond the gene matches. One collaborating source in Seattle enrolled patients while the patients were actively infected and followed the patients over time throughout the course of disease. Whole blood was collected in K2EDTA tubes by collaborating institutions according to the institutions' own protocols. For TCRbeta analysis, collaborators shipped samples in one of three forms: frozen whole blood, isolated PBMCs, or DNA extracted from either of those sample types.

The TCR originated in a woman in her thirties or forties with COVID-19, enrolled during active disease. Recombination linked TRBV27 to TRBJ1-1, with 7 bases in between that match TRBD1. Sample: peripheral blood. The CDR3 region reads CASRRQGWVDTEAFF. The nucleotides read TGTGCCAGCCGACGACAGGGCTGGGTGGACACTGAAGCTTTCTTT.